Listed below are T cell receptor beta chains from one sample, sequenced in a study of beta chain features in type 1 diabetes. Sequencing was performed with immunoSEQ multiplex PCR; in TCRdb, only in-frame clones are kept and a portion is missing. Among fewer than 200,000 clones listed, around 13% were seen once. The specimen was central memory CD4+ T cells from blood. The receptors derive from a woman aged 18-29 years in good health. Each CDR3 is given with its conserved first and last residue. The order of the fields is clone size, V gene, J gene, D gene, CDR3 DNA, CDR3 protein. D genes are given only for firm matches. Some rows have no size entry. The others give once, few or many, or a class for an expanded clone.

abundance: .; v_gene: TRBV4-3; j_gene: TRBJ1-2; d_gene: .; CDR3nt: TGCGCCAGCAGCCCCTCCGGGACATATCATGGCTACACCTTC; CDR3aa: CASSPSGTYHGYTF
abundance: .; v_gene: TRBV9; j_gene: TRBJ2-7; d_gene: TRBD2; CDR3nt: TGTGCCAGCAGTGGGACTAGCGGCCTATACGAGCAGTACTTC; CDR3aa: CASSGTSGLYEQYF
abundance: many; v_gene: TRBV28; j_gene: TRBJ2-4; d_gene: TRBD2; CDR3nt: TGTGCCAGCAGTTTTTCTGCCCACCGGGGGGGCATTCAGTACTTC; CDR3aa: CASSFSAHRGGIQYF
abundance: .; v_gene: TRBV7-3; j_gene: TRBJ2-5; d_gene: .; CDR3nt: TGTGCCAGCAGCTTAGACTTGGTGGAGACCCAGTACTTC; CDR3aa: CASSLDLVETQYF
abundance: few; v_gene: TRBV2; j_gene: TRBJ2-1; d_gene: .; CDR3nt: TGTGCCAGCATGGGAGGTACGGGGAGTGAGCAGTTCTTC; CDR3aa: CASMGGTGSEQFF
abundance: .; v_gene: TRBV19; j_gene: TRBJ2-1; d_gene: .; CDR3nt: TGTGCCAGTAGGACAGATTACAATGAGCAGTTCTTC; CDR3aa: CASRTDYNEQFF
abundance: .; v_gene: TRBV6-5; j_gene: TRBJ1-5; d_gene: .; CDR3nt: TGTGCCAGCAGTTTGTGGCTCGATGGCAATCAGCCCCAGCATTTT; CDR3aa: CASSLWLDGNQPQHF
abundance: .; v_gene: TRBV6-6; j_gene: TRBJ2-1; d_gene: TRBD2; CDR3nt: TGTGCCAGCAGTTACGGCGGGAGGGGTTCCTACAATGAGCAGTTCTTC; CDR3aa: CASSYGGRGSYNEQFF
abundance: .; v_gene: TRBV19; j_gene: TRBJ2-5; d_gene: TRBD2; CDR3nt: TGTGCCAGTAGTATAGGGACTAGCATGACAGAGACCCAGTACTTC; CDR3aa: CASSIGTSMTETQYF
abundance: .; v_gene: TRBV11-3; j_gene: TRBJ2-1; d_gene: TRBD1; CDR3nt: TGTGCCAGCAGCCTCTTAGGACAGGCCAGTGAGCAGTTCTTC; CDR3aa: CASSLLGQASEQFF
abundance: .; v_gene: TRBV29-1; j_gene: TRBJ2-5; d_gene: TRBD1; CDR3nt: TGCAGCGTTGAAGGCAGGGGGCGAGAGACCCAGTACTTC; CDR3aa: CSVEGRGRETQYF
abundance: .; v_gene: TRBV7-9; j_gene: TRBJ2-1; d_gene: TRBD1; CDR3nt: TGTGCCAGCAGACGACAGGGTTACAATGAGCAGTTCTTC; CDR3aa: CASRRQGYNEQFF